This TCR beta chain was found in a study of cytomegalovirus exposure and HLA in healthy donors. Study-level findings and limits: Relative to the approximately 700-donor mean, N-insertions were reportedly fewer in an Asian-associated ancestry cluster in a later analysis.

The PCR made use of 60 Vbeta and 13 Jbeta primers. Sequencing was performed with immunoSEQ multiplex PCR; in TCRdb, only in-frame clones are kept and a portion is missing. The sample carries some 130,000 clones, around 63% recorded once. As regards this clone: Its antigen is undetermined.

Per germline, CDR1 SGHAT and CDR2 FQNNGV. The CDR3 runs 15 residues. With 1 base clipped from V and 2 bases from J, the junction kept 4 bases outside the gene matches. The material sequenced was PBMCs. V is TRBV11-2 and J is TRBJ2-7, with TRBD1 identical over 8 bases. This sequence originates from a human donor in good health. Written as DNA, the CDR3 is TGTGCCAGCAGCTTAGTCGGACAGGGAACCTACGAGCAGTACTTC. It is translated as CASSLVGQGTYEQYF.